This record concerns one TCR beta chain sequence. As yet, its antigen is unknown. The data stem from a study of glioma-infiltrating T cells. The iRepertoire nested amplicon-rescue multiplex PCR amplified TCR alpha and beta CDR3s from RNA. For one-step reverse transcription and amplification, roughly 85-450 ng of tissue mRNA or PBMC total RNA was used. TCRdb called the multiplex PCR reads again in MiXCR, with one record for every CDR3 protein. The data hold under 150,000 distinct CDR3 sequences, with approximately 26% observed a single time. Germline-derived CDR1 and CDR2 are MNHNY and SVGAGI (reference sequence). The ends were cut back, 0 bases at V and 4 bases at J, with 12 bases in the middle. The CDR3 extends over 15 amino acids. Study findings and constraints: Gliomas, especially low-grade, showed above-expected tissue-blood divergence; non-neoplastic patients showed below.

The clonotype comes from a human donor with low-grade glioma or glioblastoma, undergoing nonglioma brain surgery, or in good health (not recorded which). The source material was glioma tissue, nonneoplastic brain tissue, or PBMCs (not recorded which). This chain joins TRBV6-6 and TRBJ1-2, with no clear D. The CDR3: CASSYSTVSPYGYTF. CDR3 DNA: TGTGCCAGCAGTTACTCGACGGTTAGTCCCTATGGCTACACCTTC.